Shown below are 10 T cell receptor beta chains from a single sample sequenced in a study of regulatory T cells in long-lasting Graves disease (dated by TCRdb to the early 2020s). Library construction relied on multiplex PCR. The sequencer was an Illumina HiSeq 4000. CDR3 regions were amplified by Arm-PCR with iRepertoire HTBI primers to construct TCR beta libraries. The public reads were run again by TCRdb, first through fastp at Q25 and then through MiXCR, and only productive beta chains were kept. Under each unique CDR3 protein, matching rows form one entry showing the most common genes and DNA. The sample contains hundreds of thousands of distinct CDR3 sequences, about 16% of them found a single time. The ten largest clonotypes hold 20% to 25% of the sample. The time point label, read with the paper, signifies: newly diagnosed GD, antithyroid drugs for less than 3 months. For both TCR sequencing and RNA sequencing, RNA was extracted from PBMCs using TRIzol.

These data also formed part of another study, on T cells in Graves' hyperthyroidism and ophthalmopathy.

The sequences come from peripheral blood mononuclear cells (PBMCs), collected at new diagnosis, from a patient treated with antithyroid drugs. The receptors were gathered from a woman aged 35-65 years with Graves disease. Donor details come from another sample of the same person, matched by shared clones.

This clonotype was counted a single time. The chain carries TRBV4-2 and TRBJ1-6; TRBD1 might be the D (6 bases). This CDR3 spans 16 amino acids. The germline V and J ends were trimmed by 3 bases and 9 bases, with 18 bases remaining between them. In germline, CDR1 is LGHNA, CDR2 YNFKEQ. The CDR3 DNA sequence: TGTGCCAGCAGCCACGAACTCACAGGGTCTGGTTCACCCCTCCACTTT. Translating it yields CASSHELTGSGSPLHF.

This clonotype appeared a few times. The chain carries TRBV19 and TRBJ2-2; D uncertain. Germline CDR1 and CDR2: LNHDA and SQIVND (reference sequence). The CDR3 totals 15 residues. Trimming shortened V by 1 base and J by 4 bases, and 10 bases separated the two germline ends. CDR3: CASSIGGTLTGELFF. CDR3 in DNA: TGTGCCAGTAGTATAGGGGGTACCCTCACCGGGGAGCTGTTTTTT.

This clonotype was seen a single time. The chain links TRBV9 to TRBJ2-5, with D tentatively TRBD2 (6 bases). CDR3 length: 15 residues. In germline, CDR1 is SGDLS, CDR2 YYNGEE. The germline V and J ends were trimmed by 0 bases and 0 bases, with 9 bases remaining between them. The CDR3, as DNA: TGTGCCAGCAGCGTAGATGGGGGGTACCAAGAGACCCAGTACTTC. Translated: CASSVDGGYQETQYF. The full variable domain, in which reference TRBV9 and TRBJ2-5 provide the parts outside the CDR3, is DSGVTQTPKHLITATGQRVTLRCSPRSGDLSVYWYQQSLDQGLQFLIQYYNGEERAKGNILERFSAQQFPDLHSELNLSSLELGDSALYFCASSVDGGYQETQYFGPGTRLLVL.

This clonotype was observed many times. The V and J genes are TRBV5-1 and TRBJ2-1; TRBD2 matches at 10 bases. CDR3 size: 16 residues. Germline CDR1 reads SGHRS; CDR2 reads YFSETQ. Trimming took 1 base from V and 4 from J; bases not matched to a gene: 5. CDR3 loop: CASSLLSGGDYNEQFF. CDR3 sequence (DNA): TGCGCCAGCAGCTTGCTCAGCGGGGGGGATTACAATGAGCAGTTCTTC.

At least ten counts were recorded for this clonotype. CDR3 coding DNA: TGTGCCAGCAGCTTGGAAGGGGCTCGGACTGAAGCTTTCTTT. Protein product: CASSLEGARTEAFF. The V gene is TRBV12-3 or TRBV12-4, the J gene TRBJ1-1; the D gene is possibly TRBD1 (5 bases). Trimming removed 6 bases from V and 5 bases from J, with 16 bases in between. The CDR3 runs to 14 residues.

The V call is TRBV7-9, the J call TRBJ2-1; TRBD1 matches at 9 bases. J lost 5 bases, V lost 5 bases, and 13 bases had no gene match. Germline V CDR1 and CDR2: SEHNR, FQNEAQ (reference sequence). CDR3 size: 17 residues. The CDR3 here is CASSRPPGQGPHNEQFF. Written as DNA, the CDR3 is TGTGCCAGCAGCCGACCACCGGGACAGGGACCCCACAATGAGCAGTTCTTC.

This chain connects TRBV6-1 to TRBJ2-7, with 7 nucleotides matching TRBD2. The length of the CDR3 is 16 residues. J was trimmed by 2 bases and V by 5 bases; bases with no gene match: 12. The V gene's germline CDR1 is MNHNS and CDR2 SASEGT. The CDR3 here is CASSQKRLAVPYEQYF. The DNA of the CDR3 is TGTGCCAGCAGTCAAAAGCGTCTAGCGGTCCCCTACGAGCAGTACTTC.

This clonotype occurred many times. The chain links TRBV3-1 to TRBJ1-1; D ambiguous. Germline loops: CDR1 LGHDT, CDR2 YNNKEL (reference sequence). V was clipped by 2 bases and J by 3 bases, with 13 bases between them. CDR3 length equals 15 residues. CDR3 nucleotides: TGTGCCAGCAGCCAAATGGTCGTTGGGGACACTGAAGCTTTCTTT. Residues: CASSQMVVGDTEAFF.

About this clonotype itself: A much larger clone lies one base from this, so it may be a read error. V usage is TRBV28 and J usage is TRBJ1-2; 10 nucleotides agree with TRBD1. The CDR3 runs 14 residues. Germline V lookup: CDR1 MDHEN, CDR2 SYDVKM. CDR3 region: CAGSQRTGGYGYTF. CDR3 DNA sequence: TGTGCCGGCAGTCAAAGGACAGGGGGCTATGGCTACACCTTC.

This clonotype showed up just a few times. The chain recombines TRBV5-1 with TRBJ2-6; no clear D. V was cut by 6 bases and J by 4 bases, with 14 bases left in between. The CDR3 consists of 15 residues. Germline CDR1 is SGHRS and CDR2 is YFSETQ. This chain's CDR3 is CASTPGLTGANVLTF. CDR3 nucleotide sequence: TGCGCCAGCACCCCCGGTCTCACGGGGGCCAACGTCCTGACTTTC.